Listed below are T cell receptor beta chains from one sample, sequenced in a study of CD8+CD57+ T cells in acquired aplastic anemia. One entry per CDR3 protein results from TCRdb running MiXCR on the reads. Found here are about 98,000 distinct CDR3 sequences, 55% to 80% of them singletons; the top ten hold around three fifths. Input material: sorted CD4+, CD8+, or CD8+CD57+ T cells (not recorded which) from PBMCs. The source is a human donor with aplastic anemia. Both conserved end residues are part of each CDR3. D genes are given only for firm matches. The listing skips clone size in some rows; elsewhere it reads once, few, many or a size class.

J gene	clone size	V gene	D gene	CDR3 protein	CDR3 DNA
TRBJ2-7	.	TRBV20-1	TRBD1	CSAPTGGYEQYF	TGCAGTGCTCCGACAGGGGGCTACGAGCAGTACTTC
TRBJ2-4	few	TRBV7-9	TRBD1	CASSSGTGEGNTQYF	TGTGCCAGCAGCTCCGGGACAGGGGAGGGCAACACTCAGTACTTC
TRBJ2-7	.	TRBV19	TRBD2	CASSVIAGYEQYF	TGTGCCAGTAGTGTCATAGCGGGATACGAGCAGTACTTC
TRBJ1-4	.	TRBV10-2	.	CATKKGQGKEKLLF	TGCGCCACCAAGAAGGGGCAGGGGAAAGAAAAACTGCTTTTT
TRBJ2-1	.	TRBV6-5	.	CASSSDQHEQFF	TGTGCCAGCAGTTCGGACCAGCATGAGCAGTTCTTC
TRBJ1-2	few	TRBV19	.	CATMSQGIIRDGYTF	TGTGCCACGATGAGTCAGGGGATTATTCGTGATGGCTACACCTTC
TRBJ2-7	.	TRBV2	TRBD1	CASSEAGTGGDEQYF	TGTGCCAGCAGTGAAGCTGGGACAGGGGGCGACGAGCAGTACTTC
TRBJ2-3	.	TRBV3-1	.	CASRQGLTDTQYF	TGTGCCAGCAGACAAGGTCTAACAGATACGCAGTATTTT
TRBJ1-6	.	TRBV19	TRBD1	CASRPRDRDNSPLHF	TGTGCCAGTAGACCCCGTGACAGGGATAATTCACCCCTCCACTTT
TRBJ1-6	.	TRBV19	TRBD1	CASSIRTGGNSPLHF	TGTGCCAGTAGTATCAGGACAGGGGGCAATTCACCCCTCCACTTT
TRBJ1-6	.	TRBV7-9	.	CASSLLGLGSPLHF	TGTGCCAGCAGCTTACTGGGTTTGGGTTCACCCCTCCACTTT
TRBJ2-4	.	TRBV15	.	CATSKILDSSKNIQYF	TGTGCCACCAGCAAAATTTTAGACAGTTCCAAAAACATTCAGTACTTC
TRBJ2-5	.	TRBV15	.	CATSRAAVTPQETQYF	TGTGCCACCAGCAGAGCGGCAGTCACCCCCCAAGAGACCCAGTACTTC